These 9 T cell receptor beta chains were sequenced from one sample in a study of CD8+CD57+ T cells in acquired aplastic anemia. Profiling of TCR beta VDJ combinations and CDR3 sequences used genomic DNA as template. In TCRdb, the reads were re-called with MiXCR into one record per CDR3 protein. The sample has approximately 260,000 distinct CDR3 sequences; roughly 80% are singletons. Those patients picked for sequencing had displayed CD8+CD57+ cell expansion on flow cytometry. The sample taken for sequencing was sorted CD4+, CD8+, or CD8+CD57+ T cells (not recorded which) from PBMCs. Every receptor here comes from a human donor with aplastic anemia.

As regards this clonotype: Mismatch with germline at one junction end may stem from a read error. The V gene is TRBV7-6, the J gene TRBJ2-3, with D possibly TRBD1 on 6 matching bases. Germline V gene lookup returns CDR1 SGHVS and CDR2 FNYEAQ. CDR3 length: 12 amino acids. CDR3 nucleotide sequence: TGTGCCAGCAGCTTAGGGCACGGGACAAAAGATTTT. Translation gives CASSLGHGTKDF. The variable domain in full, with the rest retrieved from reference TRBV7-6 and TRBJ2-3, is GAGVSQSPRYKVTKRGQDVALRCDPISGHVSLYWYRQALGQGPEFLTYFNYEAQQDKSGLPNDRFSAERPEGSISTLTIQRTEQRDSAMYRCASSLGHGTKDFGPGTRLTVL.

The chain carries TRBV5-4 and TRBJ2-5; D gene uncertain. V was pared by 0 bases and J by 2 bases, with 8 bases between. This CDR3 spans 14 amino acids. Germline CDR1 SGHNT, CDR2 YYREEE (reference sequence). The CDR3, as DNA: TGTGCCAGCAGCTTGGCCCTTAAGCAAGAGACCCAGTACTTC. Its translation is CASSLALKQETQYF.

The CDR3 is CASSLELTDGYTF. CDR3 in DNA: TGTGCCAGCAGCTTAGAGCTGACAGATGGCTACACCTTC. This chain links TRBV11-3 with TRBJ1-2; maybe TRBD1 (5 bases). Germline-derived CDR1 and CDR2 are SGHNT and YENEEA. V lost 0 bases to trimming and J lost 6 bases, with 8 bases between them. The CDR3 spans 13 residues.

For this clonotype: A junction end diverges from the germline sequence, so it may reflect a read error. The V call is TRBV7-8, the J call TRBJ2-3; D tentatively reads TRBD1 or TRBD2 (6 bases each). The CDR3 length is 13 residues. The germline gives CDR1 SGHVS, CDR2 FQNEAQ. The DNA for the CDR3 is TGTGCCGGCAGGTACGGGGGCACAGCTGCGCCGTATTTT. Translated, it gives CAGRYGGTAAPYF.

This chain connects TRBV10-3 to TRBJ2-3, with D possibly TRBD1 on 5 matching bases. The end of the DNA aligns better with TRBJ2-2, so the J call may be wrong. CDR1 and CDR2 from the germline V gene are ENHRY and SYGVKD. The CDR3 sequence is 17 residues long. CDR3 sequence: CAISKPTGEQINEKLFF. CDR3 DNA: TGTGCCATCAGTAAGCCTACAGGAGAACAAATTAATGAAAAGCTGTTTTTT.

In nucleotides, the CDR3 is TGTGCCAGCAGCTTGACAGGGGGCGCCGACTATGGCTACATATATTTT. Residues: CASSLTGGADYGYIYF. The rearrangement joins TRBV7-2 to TRBJ1-3; 10 bases map to TRBD1. The germline V gene encodes CDR1 SGHTA and CDR2 FQGNSA. This CDR3 has 16 amino acids. Trimming at V came to 3 bases and at J to 12 bases, leaving 14 bases not matched to a gene.

A word on this clonotype: Germline and junction disagree at one end, which may indicate a read error. The chain has TRBV7-4 and TRBJ2-5; 9 bases map to TRBD1. This CDR3 contains 14 residues. In germline, CDR1 is SGHVT, CDR2 SQSDAQ. The DNA for the CDR3 is TGTGCCAGCACCCCCGGGACAGGGTGTGGGACCCCGTTCTTC. It specifies CASTPGTGCGTPFF.

This clonotype came up once. This rearrangement joins TRBV2 to TRBJ2-5; a possible D gene is TRBD2 (5 bases). The CDR3 extends over 13 amino acids. In germline, CDR1 is SNHLY, CDR2 FYNNEI. Trimming stripped 4 bases from V and 11 bases from J, with 17 bases between. The CDR3 region has the DNA TGTGCCAGCAGTGTCCGAGGGCAAGAGGAGCAGTACTTC. This sequence encodes CASSVRGQEEQYF. Combining the CDR3 with reference TRBV2 and TRBJ2-5 gives the whole variable domain EPEVTQTPSHQVTQMGQEVILRCVPISNHLYFYWYRQILGQKVEFLVSFYNNEISEKSEIFDDQFSVERPDGSNFTLKIRSTKLEDSAMYFCASSVRGQEEQYFGPGTRLLVL.

This clonotype was observed a single time. The conserved phenylalanine or tryptophan normally closing the CDR3 is absent here, so this likely arose from a read error. No DNA is shown, since the ends of the CDR3 on it are uncertain; the CDR3 is the one TCRdb lists. V is TRBV15 and J is TRBJ1-2; the table gives TRBD1 as D, unverified against the DNA. The germline V gene encodes CDR1 LNHNV and CDR2 YYDKDF (reference sequence). The CDR3 adds up to 16 amino acids, both ends counted. CDR3 sequence: CANRQERASRTSGRAR.